This T cell receptor (beta chain) was recorded in a study of control samples from healthy donors and cancer patients. This table comes from immunoSEQ multiplex PCR, and its TCRdb copy is limited to in-frame clones, with some not included. This table has more than 65,000 clones, roughly 90% appearing once. Only one count was recorded for this clone. The CDR3 extends over 15 amino acids. The germline V and J ends were trimmed by 6 bases and 0 bases, with 14 bases remaining between them. Germline CDR1 SGHDN, CDR2 FVKESK. The J gene is TRBJ1-1, the V gene TRBV14; tentative D call: TRBD1 (6 bases). The TCR was taken from a woman aged 60 to 75 with head and neck cancer. Sequenced: PBMCs. The CDR3 bases are TGTGCCAGCAGTTACAACAGGGCGATGAACACTGAAGCTTTCTTT. This encodes CASSYNRAMNTEAFF.